These 32 T cell receptor beta chains came from one sample sequenced in a study of identical twins. Via MiXCR, TCRdb re-called the 5' RACE reads, giving one row per CDR3 protein. The sample carries 350,000 to 500,000 distinct CDR3 sequences, around 20% recorded once. Sequenced input: naive T cells sorted from blood. The receptor source for this set is a man in his fifties in good health.

A few counts support this clonotype. The DNA of the CDR3 is TGTGCCACCAGCAGAGATCGGGCGGGGGACGAGACCCAGTACTTC. Its protein is CATSRDRAGDETQYF. The V and J genes are TRBV15 and TRBJ2-5; 7 bases line up with TRBD2. Germline V gene data show CDR1 as LNHNV and CDR2 as YYDKDF (reference sequence). V dropped 0 bases and J dropped 5; count of bases not matched to a gene: 6. This CDR3 is built from 15 residues.

This clonotype was picked up many times. The V and J genes are TRBV3-1 and TRBJ2-3, with D perhaps given as TRBD1 or TRBD2 (5 bases each). In germline, CDR1 is LGHDT, CDR2 YNNKEL (reference sequence). V was cut by 4 bases and J by 6 bases, with 8 bases left in between. There are 12 residues in the CDR3. CDR3 DNA sequence: TGTGCCAGCAGCCGGGGGTTGGATACGCAGTATTTT. The encoded protein is CASSRGLDTQYF.

There are many counts of this clonotype. This chain joins TRBV7-2 and TRBJ2-1; 8 positions agree with TRBD2. Germline trimming cut 6 bases from V and 0 bases from J; bases unmatched to any gene: 7. The CDR3 is 16 amino acids. CDR1 and CDR2 from the germline V gene are SGHTA and FQGNSA. CDR3 sequence reads: CASRSIAGSSYNEQFF. CDR3 nucleotide sequence: TGTGCCAGCAGGTCTATAGCGGGGAGCTCCTACAATGAGCAGTTCTTC. The full variable domain, completed using reference TRBV7-2 and TRBJ2-1, is GAGVSQSPSNKVTEKGKDVELRCDPISGHTALYWYRQSLGQGLEFLIYFQGNSAPDKSGLPSDRFSAERTGGSVSTLTIQRTQQEDSAVYLCASRSIAGSSYNEQFFGPGTRLTVL.

This clonotype was seen only a few times. J is TRBJ2-3 and V is TRBV20-1; weak D call: TRBD1 (6 bases). The CDR3 consists of 13 residues. The ends were cut back, 6 bases at V and 2 bases at J, with 12 bases in the middle. Germline V gene data show CDR1 as DFQATT and CDR2 as SNEGSKA (reference sequence). The CDR3 spells CSAGTPTTDTQYF. For the CDR3, the DNA is TGCAGTGCCGGGACACCGACCACAGATACGCAGTATTTT.

This clonotype was seen a single time. This chain connects TRBV20-1 to TRBJ2-7, with a tentative D call TRBD1 (6 bases). This CDR3 comprises 16 residues. V was trimmed by 2 bases and J by 4 bases, leaving 21 bases between them. The germline CDR1 and CDR2 sequences are DFQATT and SNEGSKA (reference sequence). DNA of the CDR3: TGCAGTGCTAGACCCTTCGAGGGGGAAGGCTTATACGAGCAGTACTTC. Protein sequence: CSARPFEGEGLYEQYF.

This rearrangement joins TRBV3-1 to TRBJ2-1; D could derive from TRBD1 or TRBD2 (5 bases each). The V gene's germline CDR1 is LGHDT and CDR2 YNNKEL (reference sequence). With 5 bases removed from V and 6 bases from J, the gap between germline ends came to 14 bases. The length of the CDR3 is 14 residues. This CDR3 is CASSVLSGGNEQFF. In nucleotides, the CDR3 is TGTGCCAGCAGCGTTCTATCTGGGGGCAATGAGCAGTTCTTC.

This clonotype showed up many times. The chain is built from TRBV12-3 or TRBV12-4 and TRBJ2-7; 11 bases match TRBD2. This CDR3 is built from 17 residues. The V and J ends lost 3 bases and 2 bases, in that order; junction bases with no gene match: 9. The CDR3 sequence: CASSFNPGLAETYEQYF. Written as DNA, the CDR3 is TGTGCCAGCAGTTTCAACCCGGGACTAGCGGAAACCTACGAGCAGTACTTC.

The table lists this clonotype with many counts. The chain joins TRBV6-1 to TRBJ2-1; D not certain. Trimming shortened V by 0 bases and J by 2 bases, and 5 bases separated the two germline ends. This CDR3 is built from 14 residues. CDR1 and CDR2 (germline): MNHNS, SASEGT. CDR3: CASSEAGTYNEQFF. In nucleotides, the CDR3 is TGTGCCAGCAGTGAAGCGGGGACCTACAATGAGCAGTTCTTC.

Only a few counts were recorded for this clonotype. The rearrangement links TRBV20-1 to TRBJ1-1; D unresolved. The V gene's germline CDR1 is DFQATT and CDR2 SNEGSKA (reference sequence). Trimming left V 6 bases short and J 1 base short, with 9 bases between. This CDR3 is built from 12 residues. DNA of the CDR3: TGCAGTGCAATGCACCCGAACACTGAAGCTTTCTTT. It yields the protein CSAMHPNTEAFF.

This clonotype was detected ten times or more. The chain couples TRBV24-1 to TRBJ2-7, with D unclear. CDR1 is KGHDR and CDR2 is SFDVKD in the germline V gene. The CDR3 runs to 13 residues. The ends were cut back, 4 bases at V and 7 bases at J, with 13 bases in the middle. CDR3 sequence (DNA): TGTGCCACCAGTGACCCGACCGGGCGGGAGCAGTACTTC. It specifies CATSDPTGREQYF.

The chain is built from TRBV20-1 and TRBJ2-7; tentative D call: TRBD2 (6 bases). CDR1 DFQATT and CDR2 SNEGSKA come from the germline V gene (reference sequence). The CDR3 runs to 14 residues. Trimming took off 2 bases at V and 5 bases at J, with 16 bases between the two ends. CDR3 region: CSARSWEAGHEQYF. Written as DNA, the CDR3 is TGCAGTGCTAGAAGTTGGGAAGCGGGCCACGAGCAGTACTTC.

At least ten counts were recorded for this clonotype. The genes are TRBV20-1 and TRBJ2-7; D gene ambiguous. Germline CDR1 reads DFQATT; CDR2 reads SNEGSKA (reference sequence). V was shortened by 1 base and J by 4 bases, with 5 bases between the two germline ends. The CDR3 is made up of 11 amino acids. The CDR3 region is CSARAEYEQYF. The CDR3 DNA reads TGCAGTGCTAGAGCTGAGTACGAGCAGTACTTC.

The chain recombines TRBV5-1 with TRBJ2-7; either TRBD1 or TRBD2 may fit D (5 bases each). CDR1 SGHRS and CDR2 YFSETQ come from the germline V gene. The CDR3 contains 16 residues. Trimming took 0 bases from V and 7 from J, leaving 20 bases between them. The CDR3 protein is CASSLATGTSPVEQYF. The CDR3 DNA follows: TGCGCCAGCAGCTTGGCCACCGGGACGTCGCCGGTGGAGCAGTACTTC.

This clonotype has just a few counts. The chain employs TRBV12-3 or TRBV12-4 and TRBJ2-1; perhaps TRBD1 as D (6 bases). The V gene lost 6 bases and the J gene lost 6 bases, with 15 bases spanning the gap. This CDR3 region has 14 residues. CDR3 DNA sequence: TGTGCCAGCAGCCAGCTACAGGGCCCCAATGAGCAGTTCTTC. It is translated as CASSQLQGPNEQFF.

Only a few counts were recorded for this clonotype. The chain joins TRBV6-1 to TRBJ2-7; D perhaps matches TRBD2 (5 bases). Germline loops: CDR1 MNHNS, CDR2 SASEGT. The CDR3 has 14 amino acids. V was clipped by 5 bases and J by 4 bases, with 15 bases between them. CDR3 bases: TGTGCCAGCAGTATAGGACTCCCCGTGTACGAGCAGTACTTC. It specifies CASSIGLPVYEQYF.

This chain connects TRBV18 to TRBJ2-5; TRBD1 aligns across 7 bases. Losses at the gene ends were 3 bases for V and 0 bases for J; bases not matched to a gene: 13. Germline V gives CDR1 KGHSH, CDR2 LQKENI. This CDR3 has 18 residues. This CDR3 is CASSPFTGTAMYQETQYF. The CDR3 region has the DNA TGTGCCAGCTCACCCTTTACCGGGACAGCTATGTACCAAGAGACCCAGTACTTC.

This clonotype appeared a few times. V and J are TRBV4-2 and TRBJ1-2, with a possible D match to TRBD1 (5 bases). The V gene's germline CDR1 is LGHNA and CDR2 YNFKEQ. There are 15 residues in the CDR3. The ends were cut back, 4 bases at V and 4 bases at J, with 16 bases in the middle. The CDR3 region is CASSPGLGGSYGYTF. Written as DNA, the CDR3 is TGTGCCAGCAGCCCTGGGCTCGGGGGGAGCTATGGCTACACCTTC.

This clonotype came up a few times. This sequence joins TRBV24-1 and TRBJ2-1, with 9 nucleotides matching TRBD2. The CDR3 runs 16 residues. Looked up from germline, CDR1 is KGHDR and CDR2 is SFDVKD. Trimming removed 6 bases from V and 7 bases from J; junction bases left unmatched: 12. DNA for the CDR3: TGTGCCACCAGTTCCAGCGGGAGGCCTCATGGGAATGAGCAGTTCTTC. This codes for CATSSSGRPHGNEQFF.

The chain has TRBV14 and TRBJ2-2; weak D call: TRBD1 (6 bases). This CDR3 spans 17 amino acids. In germline, CDR1 is SGHDN, CDR2 FVKESK. The V gene lost 0 bases and the J gene lost 0 bases, with 11 bases spanning the gap. DNA for the CDR3: TGTGCCAGCAGCCAAGATTTGACAGGCTCGAACACCGGGGAGCTGTTTTTT. Its translation is CASSQDLTGSNTGELFF.

This chain links TRBV10-2 with TRBJ2-7; the D gene is possibly TRBD2 (5 bases). The germline gives CDR1 WSHSY, CDR2 SAAADI. V lost 6 bases and J lost 0, with 9 bases in between. The CDR3 contains 13 residues. This chain's CDR3 is CASRAAISYEQYF. In DNA form, the CDR3 reads TGCGCCAGCAGAGCGGCCATCTCCTACGAGCAGTACTTC.

This clonotype was detected a few times. The J gene is TRBJ2-7, the V gene TRBV11-2; 9 bases match TRBD2. J gave up 6 bases and V 1 base, and 4 bases lay outside the gene matches. The CDR3 runs to 14 residues. The V gene's germline CDR1 is SGHAT and CDR2 FQNNGV. CDR3 protein: CASSLGGGAFEQYF. For the CDR3, the DNA is TGTGCCAGCAGCTTAGGCGGGGGGGCTTTCGAGCAGTACTTC.

The V and J genes are TRBV6-2 or TRBV6-3 and TRBJ2-1; D not certain. Germline V gives CDR1 MNHEY, CDR2 SVGEGT. V lost 4 bases to trimming and J lost 9 bases, with 7 bases between them. The CDR3 runs 11 residues. This CDR3 reads CASSLGVEQFF. CDR3 bases: TGTGCCAGCAGTTTAGGTGTTGAGCAGTTCTTC.

V usage is TRBV20-1 and J usage is TRBJ2-1; TRBD2 aligns across 13 bases. The length of the CDR3 is 17 residues. CDR1 DFQATT and CDR2 SNEGSKA come from the germline V gene (reference sequence). The V gene end was trimmed by 5 bases and the J gene end by 0 bases; junction bases not matched to a gene: 7. CDR3 sequence (DNA): TGCAGTGCTCGAGGACTAGCGGGGGTCGCCTCCTACAATGAGCAGTTCTTC. Translating it yields CSARGLAGVASYNEQFF.

The chain couples TRBV19 to TRBJ2-1; D uncertain. CDR1 is LNHDA, CDR2 SQIVND, per germline (reference sequence). The length of the CDR3 is 11 residues. Trimming took off 9 bases at V and 9 bases at J, with 12 bases between the two ends. This chain's CDR3 is CASRSGGEQFF. The CDR3 nucleotides read TGTGCCAGCCGATCGGGTGGTGAGCAGTTCTTC.

The J gene is TRBJ2-1, the V gene TRBV18; 10 nucleotides line up with TRBD1. Looked up from germline, CDR1 is KGHSH and CDR2 is LQKENI. The CDR3 covers 13 residues. V was pared by 4 bases and J by 7 bases, with 1 base of the junction left unmatched. The CDR3, as DNA: TGTGCCAGCTCACGGGGACAGGGGAATGAGCAGTTCTTC. It yields the protein CASSRGQGNEQFF.

V is TRBV4-1 and J is TRBJ2-1, with 9 nucleotides matching TRBD2. CDR1 and CDR2 from the germline V gene are MGHRA and YSYEKL. This CDR3 region has 18 residues. V lost 0 bases and J lost 5; bases outside the gene matches: 11. The CDR3 coding sequence is TGCGCCAGCAGCCAAGAACCCCTGGGGGTAGCGGGAGACAATGAGCAGTTCTTC. The encoded protein is CASSQEPLGVAGDNEQFF.

The chain joins TRBV7-6 to TRBJ2-5; TRBD1 might be the D (6 bases). Per germline, CDR1 SGHVS and CDR2 FNYEAQ. This CDR3 spans 13 amino acids. Trimming took off 4 bases at V and 5 bases at J, with 11 bases between the two ends. The CDR3 region has the DNA TGTGCCAGCAGCTACTACAGGGAGGAGACCCAGTACTTC. Its translation is CASSYYREETQYF.

This clonotype came up a few times. V gene TRBV9 combines with J gene TRBJ2-3; D is uncertain. V dropped 1 base and J dropped 0 bases, with 6 bases sitting between them. The germline gives CDR1 SGDLS, CDR2 YYNGEE. The CDR3 is made up of 14 amino acids. The CDR3 reads CASSVMGSTDTQYF. CDR3 in DNA: TGTGCCAGCAGCGTAATGGGTAGCACAGATACGCAGTATTTT.

The chain recombines TRBV28 with TRBJ2-7; perhaps TRBD1 as D (6 bases). The germline V and J ends were trimmed by 6 bases and 3 bases, with 15 bases remaining between them. The germline V gene encodes CDR1 MDHEN and CDR2 SYDVKM. This CDR3 is built from 14 residues. The DNA of the CDR3 is TGTGCCAGCAGGGGCAGGACAGTGATCTACGAGCAGTACTTC. Its translation: CASRGRTVIYEQYF.

This clonotype came up a few times. The gene calls are TRBV20-1 and TRBJ2-3; D is uncertain. Trimming removed 0 bases at V and 0 bases at J, with 7 bases between. Germline V gene lookup returns CDR1 DFQATT and CDR2 SNEGSKA (reference sequence). The CDR3 is 14 amino acids. CDR3 residues: CSARDPTSTDTQYF. The CDR3 nucleotides are TGCAGTGCTAGAGATCCCACTAGCACAGATACGCAGTATTTT.

The V gene is TRBV7-6, the J gene TRBJ2-1; no clear D. Germline CDR1 SGHVS, CDR2 FNYEAQ. The germline V and J ends were trimmed by 3 bases and 6 bases, with 6 bases remaining between them. The CDR3 is made up of 12 amino acids. The CDR3 DNA sequence: TGTGCCAGCAGCTTGTTTTCCAATGAGCAGTTCTTC. Translation: CASSLFSNEQFF.

This chain joins TRBV4-2 and TRBJ1-5; D gene unclear. With 2 bases removed from V and 3 bases from J, the gap between germline ends came to 11 bases. Looked up from germline, CDR1 is LGHNA and CDR2 is YNFKEQ. The CDR3 length is 15 residues. The CDR3: CASSQYGQPNQPQHF. The CDR3 bases are TGTGCCAGCAGCCAATATGGGCAGCCCAATCAGCCCCAGCATTTT.